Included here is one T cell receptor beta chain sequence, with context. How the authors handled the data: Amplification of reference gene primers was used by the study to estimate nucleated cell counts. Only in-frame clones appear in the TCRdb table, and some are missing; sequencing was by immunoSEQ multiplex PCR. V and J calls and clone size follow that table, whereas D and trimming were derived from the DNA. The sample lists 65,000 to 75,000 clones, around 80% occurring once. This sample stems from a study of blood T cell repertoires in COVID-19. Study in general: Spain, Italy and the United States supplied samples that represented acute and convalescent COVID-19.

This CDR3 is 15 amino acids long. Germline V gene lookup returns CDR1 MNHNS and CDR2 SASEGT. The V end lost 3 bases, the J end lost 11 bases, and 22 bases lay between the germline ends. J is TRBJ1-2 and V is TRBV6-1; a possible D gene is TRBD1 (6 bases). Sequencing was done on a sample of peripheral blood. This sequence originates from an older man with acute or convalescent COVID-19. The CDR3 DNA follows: TGTGCCAGCAGTGAGCTAGCGGGGGCAGGGACTTTATACACCTTC. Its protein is CASSELAGAGTLYTF.